Presented here are 8 T cell receptor beta chains from one specimen sequenced in a study of beta chain features in type 1 diabetes. Overall study findings and caveats: All four CD4+ subsets from Type 1 diabetes patients carried moderately but significantly shorter TCRB CDR3s.

Their target antigens are unknown. Sequencing targeted expressed TCRB transcripts, as all isolated RNA had been reverse transcribed. Repertoires were generated with immunoSEQ multiplex PCR, while TCRdb's copy carries only in-frame clones and drops some. The sample holds hundreds of thousands of clones; around 15% are singletons and the top ten take just under 0.04%. The material sequenced was naive CD4+ T cells from blood. These receptor sequences come from a man younger than 30 with type 1 diabetes.

The chain is built from TRBV30 and TRBJ1-2; 7 bases line up with TRBD1. Germline V gene data show CDR1 as GTSNPN and CDR2 as SVGIG (reference sequence). The CDR3 consists of 13 residues. Trimming took 3 bases from V and 4 from J; bases not matched to a gene: 5. CDR3 amino acids: CAWRLAGGYGYTF. CDR3 DNA: TGTGCCTGGAGGCTTGCAGGGGGCTATGGCTACACCTTC. Drawing the rest from reference TRBV30 and TRBJ1-2, the complete variable domain is SQTIHQWPATLVQPVGSPLSLECTVEGTSNPNLYWYRQAAGRGLQLLFYSVGIGQISSEVPQNLSASRPQDRQFILSSKKLLLSDSGFYLCAWRLAGGYGYTFGSGTRLTVV.

The V and J genes are TRBV11-2 and TRBJ2-3; D remains ambiguous. Germline CDR1 reads SGHAT; CDR2 reads FQNNGV. Between the trimmed V and J ends, which lost 0 bases and 4 bases, there was a span of 5 bases. CDR3 length: 13 residues. In DNA, the CDR3 is TGTGCCAGCAGCTTAGAGGGGTCAGATACGCAGTATTTT. It codes for CASSLEGSDTQYF.

This chain links TRBV5-6 with TRBJ2-1, with D possibly being TRBD2 (5 bases). Deletions cut 4 bases from V and 6 bases from J, with 11 bases between. The CDR3 has 13 residues. Germline V gene data show CDR1 as SGHDT and CDR2 as YYEEEE. DNA for the CDR3: TGTGCCAGCAGCCTTCGAGCGGTCAATGAGCAGTTCTTC. This sequence encodes CASSLRAVNEQFF.

This chain connects TRBV28 to TRBJ2-7, with 7 bases identical to TRBD1. Trimming at V came to 5 bases and at J to 2 bases, leaving 9 bases not matched to a gene. Germline V gene lookup returns CDR1 MDHEN and CDR2 SYDVKM. This CDR3 spans 15 amino acids. The chain's CDR3 is CASSLQTGIAYEQYF. As DNA, the CDR3 is TGTGCCAGCAGTCTCCAGACAGGGATAGCCTACGAGCAGTACTTC. Drawing the rest from reference TRBV28 and TRBJ2-7, the complete variable domain is DVKVTQSSRYLVKRTGEKVFLECVQDMDHENMFWYRQDPGLGLRLIYFSYDVKMKEKGDIPEGYSVSREKKERFSLILESASTNQTSMYLCASSLQTGIAYEQYFGPGTRLTVT.

The chain employs TRBV7-3 and TRBJ2-7; D possibly matches TRBD1 or TRBD2 (6 bases each). Looked up from germline, CDR1 is SGHTA and CDR2 is FQGTGA. V lost 4 bases to trimming and J lost 4 bases, with 14 bases between them. The CDR3 length is 14 residues. The CDR3 coding sequence is TGTGCCAGCAGCTCTGGGGGGCGCGGGTACGAGCAGTACTTC. This translates into CASSSGGRGYEQYF.

This clone was found a few times. The chain employs TRBV29-1 and TRBJ2-7; D is uncertain. CDR3 length: 11 residues. Germline assignment: CDR1 SQVTM and CDR2 ANQGSEA. Deletions cut 4 bases from V and 4 bases from J, with 8 bases between. This chain's CDR3 is CSVAVGYEQYF. The CDR3 DNA reads as TGCAGCGTTGCTGTAGGATACGAGCAGTACTTC.

There are a few counts of this clone. CDR3 sequence: CASSSHQAGGYEQYF. The CDR3, as DNA: TGCGCCAGCAGCTCTCATCAAGCGGGCGGTTACGAGCAGTACTTC. V usage is TRBV5-1 and J usage is TRBJ2-7; a possible D gene is TRBD2 (6 bases). Trimming cost V 3 bases and J 4 bases, with 17 bases left between them. The CDR3 spans 15 residues. Germline CDR1 SGHRS, CDR2 YFSETQ.

This clone was seen only a few times. V gene TRBV19 combines with J gene TRBJ2-1, with a weak D call TRBD1 (5 bases). Trimming removed 1 base at V and 9 bases at J, with 13 bases between. CDR1 and CDR2 (germline): LNHDA, SQIVND (reference sequence). The CDR3 is made up of 14 amino acids. This CDR3 is CASSIGGALSEQFF. The CDR3 DNA sequence: TGTGCCAGTAGTATAGGTGGGGCCCTGAGTGAGCAGTTCTTC. Drawing the rest from reference TRBV19 and TRBJ2-1, the complete variable domain is DGGITQSPKYLFRKEGQNVTLSCEQNLNHDAMYWYRQDPGQGLRLIYYSQIVNDFQKGDIAEGYSVSREKKESFPLTVTSAQKNPTAFYLCASSIGGALSEQFFGPGTRLTVL.